This T cell receptor (beta chain) stems from a study of blood T cell repertoires in COVID-19. Only in-frame clones appear in the TCRdb table, and some are missing; sequencing was by immunoSEQ multiplex PCR. This sample yields about 210,000 clones, of which around 83% are seen a single time; 8.2% belongs to the top ten. From germline, CDR1 is SNHLY and CDR2 FYNNEI. Trimming left V 7 bases short and J 8 bases short, with 17 bases between. The CDR3 has 13 residues. This chain uses TRBV2 with TRBJ1-2; D gene unclear. The sequenced material came from peripheral blood. The sequence derives from a woman aged 50 to 65 with acute or convalescent COVID-19. CDR3 region: CASMREGRGGYTF. The CDR3 nucleotides are TGTGCCAGCATGAGAGAAGGGCGCGGGGGCTACACCTTC.